The sequence of this TCR beta chain was determined in a study of blood T cell repertoires in COVID-19. This CDR3 contains 15 residues. The V gene end was trimmed by 3 bases and the J gene end by 1 base; junction bases not matched to a gene: 3. Looked up from germline, CDR1 is SGHDT and CDR2 is YYEEEE. Only in-frame clones appear in the TCRdb table, and some are missing; sequencing was by immunoSEQ multiplex PCR. The table has a few hundred thousand clones, nearly 90% seen once. The specimen was peripheral blood. This sequence joins TRBV5-6 and TRBJ1-4, with 7 bases lining up with TRBD1. The source is a woman aged 40 to 50 who had recovered from COVID-19. The DNA of the CDR3 is TGTGCCAGCAGCTCCTCAGGGGGAACTAATGAAAAACTGTTTTTT. Residues: CASSSSGGTNEKLFF.